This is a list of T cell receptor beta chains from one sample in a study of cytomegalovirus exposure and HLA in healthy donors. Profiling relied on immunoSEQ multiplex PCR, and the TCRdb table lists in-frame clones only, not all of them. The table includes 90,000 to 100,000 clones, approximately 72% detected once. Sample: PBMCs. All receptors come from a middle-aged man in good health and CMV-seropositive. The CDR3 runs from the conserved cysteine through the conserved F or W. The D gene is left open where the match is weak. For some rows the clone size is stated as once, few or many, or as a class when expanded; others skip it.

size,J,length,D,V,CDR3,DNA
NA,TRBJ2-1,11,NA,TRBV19,CASSLAHEQFF,TGTGCCAGTAGTTTGGCTCATGAGCAGTTCTTC
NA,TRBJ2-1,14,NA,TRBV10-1,CASSGSVDQGEQFF,TGCGCCAGCAGTGGGTCCGTCGATCAGGGTGAGCAGTTCTTC
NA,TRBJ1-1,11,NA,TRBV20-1,CSAQGPGEAFF,TGCAGTGCCCAGGGGCCGGGTGAAGCTTTCTTT
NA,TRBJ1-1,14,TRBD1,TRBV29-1,CSGGRQGAFTEAFF,TGCAGCGGCGGTCGACAGGGGGCATTCACTGAAGCTTTCTTT
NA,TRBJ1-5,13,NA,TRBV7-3,CASSPTAEQPQHF,TGTGCCAGCAGCCCCACCGCGGAGCAGCCCCAGCATTTT
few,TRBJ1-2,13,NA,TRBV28,CASSPGFNYGYTF,TGTGCCAGCAGTCCCGGGTTTAACTATGGCTACACCTTC
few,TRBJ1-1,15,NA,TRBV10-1,CASSESMWGRTEAFF,TGCGCCAGCAGTGAGTCGATGTGGGGGAGGACTGAAGCTTTCTTT
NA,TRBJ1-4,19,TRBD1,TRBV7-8,CASSLARTGRKGIVGKLFF,TGTGCCAGCAGCTTAGCGCGGACAGGGCGTAAGGGTATTGTAGGAAAACTGTTTTTT
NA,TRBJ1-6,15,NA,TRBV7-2,CASSPPTGGSSPLHF,TGTGCCAGCAGCCCACCTACGGGGGGCAGTTCACCCCTCCACTTT
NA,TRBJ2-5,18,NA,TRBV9,CASSVAPSQGFIQETQYF,TGTGCCAGCAGCGTAGCCCCTTCTCAGGGTTTTATCCAAGAGACCCAGTACTTC
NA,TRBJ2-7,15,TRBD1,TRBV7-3,CASSSTGTGSDEQYF,TGTGCCAGCAGCTCGACCGGGACAGGGTCGGATGAGCAGTACTTC
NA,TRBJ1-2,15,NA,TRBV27,CASSYQGLANYGYTF,TGTGCCAGCAGTTACCAGGGATTAGCTAACTATGGCTACACCTTC
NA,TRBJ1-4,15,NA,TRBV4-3,CASSPGGATNEKLFF,TGCGCCAGCAGCCCCGGCGGGGCAACTAATGAAAAACTGTTTTTT
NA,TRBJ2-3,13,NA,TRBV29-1,CSVRGKHTDTQYF,TGCAGCGTGAGAGGGAAACACACAGATACGCAGTATTTT
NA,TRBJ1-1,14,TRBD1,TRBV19,CASRLTGENTEAFF,TGTGCCAGTAGACTAACAGGGGAAAACACTGAAGCTTTCTTT
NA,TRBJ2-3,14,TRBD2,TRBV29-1,CSARGGRATDTQYF,TGCAGCGCCCGGGGCGGGAGGGCCACAGATACGCAGTATTTT